The clone carrying this T cell receptor (beta chain) occurred once. Its antigen is not known. One end of the junction does not line up with germline, which may come from a read error. Uncultured naive and memory CD4+ T cells supplied DNA for deep TCR-beta sequencing. Some clones are missing from TCRdb's copy, which holds only in-frame ones; the method was immunoSEQ multiplex PCR. Altogether some 60,000 clones are present, around 92% being singletons, with the ten largest covering under 0.4%. This specimen comes from a study of CD4 T cells in relation to SARS-CoV-2 and coronaviruses. General study findings and limits: Each donor contributed either pre-pandemic or post-infection samples, not both.

Germline V gene lookup returns CDR1 SSHAT and CDR2 FNYEAQ (reference sequence). The CDR3 totals 16 residues. The J gene is TRBJ2-7, the V gene TRBV7-7, with D possibly matching TRBD1 (6 bases). The TCR was taken from an adult with COVID-19. The specimen sequenced was naive CD4+ T cells from PBMCs. Subset given: naive CD4+ T cells isolated by negative enrichment. CDR3 nucleotide sequence: TGTGCTAGCAGCGCCAACCCAGGGGACCCGACCTACGAGCAGTACTTC. Translating it yields CASSANPGDPTYEQYF.